Each of the 16 T cell receptor beta chains below was sequenced from the same sample in a study of beta chain features in type 1 diabetes. Whole-study results and caveats: In all four CD4+ subsets, TCRB CDR3 length was significantly, moderately reduced in type 1 diabetes.

The entirety of the isolated RNA underwent reverse transcription, so expressed TCRB transcripts were sequenced. Method: immunoSEQ multiplex PCR; TCRdb's copy keeps in-frame clones and lacks some. The sample records 95,000 to 150,000 clones, 16% being singletons. These receptors' antigens are unknown. The sequencing sample was made of central memory CD4+ T cells from blood. Source of these receptors: a man younger than 40 with type 1 diabetes.

This clone has at least ten counts. The gene calls are TRBV7-9 and TRBJ2-7, with a tentative D call TRBD2 (7 bases). The germline V gene encodes CDR1 SEHNR and CDR2 FQNEAQ (reference sequence). With 7 bases removed from V and 2 bases from J, the gap between germline ends came to 15 bases. This CDR3 has 14 residues. This CDR3 is CASTRGGGTYEQYF. CDR3 coding DNA: TGTGCCAGCACGAGAGGCGGGGGCACCTACGAGCAGTACTTC.

This clone occurred a few times. The chain has TRBV21-1 and TRBJ2-3; the listed D gene, TRBD1, was not tested against the DNA. TRBV21-1 is a pseudogene locus. The CDR3 is 14 residues long. The CDR3 protein is CASVRGPYTDTQYF. In DNA form, the CDR3 reads TGTGCCAGCGTCAGGGGTCCCTACACAGATACGCAGTATTTT.

This clone was seen at least ten times. V and J are TRBV2 and TRBJ2-4; the D gene is possibly TRBD2 (6 bases). Between the trimmed V and J ends, which lost 6 bases and 6 bases, there was a span of 12 bases. Germline V CDR1 and CDR2: SNHLY, FYNNEI. The CDR3 spans 13 residues. DNA of the CDR3: TGTGCCAGCAGAATGGACGGGGGAAACATTCAGTACTTC. Translation gives CASRMDGGNIQYF.

The chain couples TRBV19 to TRBJ2-5; tentatively, D is TRBD1 (5 bases). V lost 5 bases to trimming and J lost 0 bases, with 10 bases between them. The CDR3 runs 14 residues. Germline values: CDR1 LNHDA, CDR2 SQIVND (reference sequence). The CDR3 region has the DNA TGTGCCAGTAGTCAGGGATCGTACCAAGAGACCCAGTACTTC. It is translated as CASSQGSYQETQYF. The variable domain in full, with the rest retrieved from reference TRBV19 and TRBJ2-5, is DGGITQSPKYLFRKEGQNVTLSCEQNLNHDAMYWYRQDPGQGLRLIYYSQIVNDFQKGDIAEGYSVSREKKESFPLTVTSAQKNPTAFYLCASSQGSYQETQYFGPGTRLLVL.

The chain employs TRBV4-3 and TRBJ1-2; D might be TRBD1 (6 bases). V was pared by 6 bases and J by 4 bases, with 12 bases between. This CDR3 comprises 13 residues. Germline CDR1 reads LGHNA; CDR2 reads YSLEER. CDR3 in DNA: TGCGCCAGCAGTGCCCAGGGGACCTATGGCTACACCTTC. Its protein is CASSAQGTYGYTF.

The chain combines TRBV29-1 with TRBJ2-5, with D uncertain. The CDR3 is 12 residues long. Per the germline V gene, CDR1 is SQVTM and CDR2 is ANQGSEA. V lost 0 bases to trimming and J lost 4 bases, with 6 bases between them. This CDR3 reads CSVEENGETQYF. CDR3 sequence (DNA): TGCAGCGTTGAAGAAAATGGAGAGACCCAGTACTTC.

The chain employs TRBV19 and TRBJ2-7; D may be TRBD1 or TRBD2 (5 bases each). Germline V gene lookup returns CDR1 LNHDA and CDR2 SQIVND (reference sequence). This CDR3 region has 15 residues. Trimming shortened V by 3 bases and J by 3 bases, and 15 bases separated the two germline ends. The CDR3 region is CASSISNRGRYEQYF. The CDR3 DNA reads as TGTGCCAGTAGTATCTCCAACCGGGGCCGCTACGAGCAGTACTTC.

This chain links TRBV5-1 with TRBJ2-2; 8 nucleotides align to TRBD2. The CDR3 has 16 amino acids. Germline CDR1 is SGHRS and CDR2 is YFSETQ. V trimming: 5 bases; J trimming: 9 bases; junction bases outside the gene matches: 15. DNA for the CDR3: TGCGCCAGCAGTTCACCGGGACTAGAAGACCACCGGGAGCTGTTTTTT. Protein: CASSSPGLEDHRELFF. The entire variable domain, with the rest obtained from reference TRBV5-1 and TRBJ2-2, is as follows: KAGVTQTPRYLIKTRGQQVTLSCSPISGHRSVSWYQQTPGQGLQFLFEYFSETQRNKGNFPGRFSGRQFSNSRSEMNVSTLELGDSALYLCASSSPGLEDHRELFFGEGSRLTVL.

This clone was detected once. The V gene is TRBV7-3, the J gene TRBJ2-1, with D perhaps TRBD1 (6 bases). This CDR3 is built from 16 residues. Between the trimmed V and J ends, which lost 3 bases and 3 bases, there was a span of 15 bases. Germline lookup yields CDR1 SGHTA and CDR2 FQGTGA. The DNA of the CDR3 is TGTGCCAGCAGCTTCTGGACAGCGAAGAACTACAATGAGCAGTTCTTC. This encodes CASSFWTAKNYNEQFF.

V gene TRBV14 combines with J gene TRBJ2-3; D ambiguous. The CDR3 length is 12 residues. Germline assignment: CDR1 SGHDN and CDR2 FVKESK. Between the trimmed V and J ends, which lost 3 bases and 10 bases, there was a span of 11 bases. The CDR3 protein is CASSQTLGAQYF. The CDR3 DNA is TGTGCCAGCAGCCAGACTTTAGGAGCGCAGTATTTT.

The CDR3 coding sequence is TGTGCCAGCAGCTTATTGCAGCGAGATTCACCCCTCCACTTT. It translates to CASSLLQRDSPLHF. J is TRBJ1-6 and V is TRBV11-2, with unresolved D. Trimming took off 2 bases at V and 8 bases at J, with 10 bases between the two ends. The germline V gene encodes CDR1 SGHAT and CDR2 FQNNGV. CDR3 length equals 14 residues.

DNA of the CDR3: TGCGCCAGCAGCAGAGGGGGCGTCACCTACAATGAGCAGTTCTTC. It specifies CASSRGGVTYNEQFF. The chain is built from TRBV4-3 and TRBJ2-1, with 7 bases fitting TRBD1. The CDR3 has 15 residues. After removal of 5 bases from V and 2 bases from J, the junction contained 6 bases not matched to a gene. Germline-derived CDR1 and CDR2 are LGHNA and YSLEER.

This clone was seen only a few times. V usage is TRBV6-1 and J usage is TRBJ2-1; D is unresolved. The CDR3 is made up of 13 amino acids. Germline V lookup: CDR1 MNHNS, CDR2 SASEGT. The ends were cut back, 0 bases at V and 7 bases at J, with 7 bases in the middle. The CDR3 sequence is CASSEALHNEQFF. CDR3 coding DNA: TGTGCCAGCAGTGAAGCCCTTCATAATGAGCAGTTCTTC.

This clone was detected a few times. The chain combines TRBV9 with TRBJ2-5; 10 bases agree with TRBD2. The CDR3 is 15 residues long. Germline V gene sequence: CDR1 SGDLS, CDR2 YYNGEE. After removal of 3 bases from V and 4 bases from J, the junction contained 6 bases not matched to a gene. The CDR3 is CASSGGLAEGETQYF. The CDR3 region has the DNA TGTGCCAGCAGCGGCGGACTAGCGGAGGGAGAGACCCAGTACTTC.

This clone was observed a few times. The chain uses TRBV20-1 and TRBJ2-5; D is unresolved. V lost 6 bases, J lost 1 base, and 6 bases lay in between. CDR1 and CDR2 from the germline V gene are DFQATT and SNEGSKA (reference sequence). CDR3 length: 11 residues. CDR3 nucleotide sequence: TGCAGTGCATTTTTCCAAGAGACCCAGTACTTC. Residues: CSAFFQETQYF.

This rearrangement joins TRBV5-6 to TRBJ2-7; TRBD1 aligns across 8 bases. Trimming cost V 6 bases and J 2 bases; bases outside gene matches: 7. Germline lookup yields CDR1 SGHDT and CDR2 YYEEEE. The CDR3 is made up of 14 amino acids. CDR3 nucleotide sequence: TGTGCCAGCACCCCGGGACAGGACACCTACGAGCAGTACTTC. Amino acids: CASTPGQDTYEQYF. Full variable domain (missing parts from reference TRBV5-6 and TRBJ2-7): DAGVTQSPTHLIKTRGQQVTLRCSPKSGHDTVSWYQQALGQGPQFIFQYYEEEERQRGNFPDRFSGHQFPNYSSELNVNALLLGDSALYLCASTPGQDTYEQYFGPGTRLTVT.